Sequencing of this T cell receptor (beta chain) was carried out in a study of T-cell reconstitution after alpha-beta-depleted transplantation in children. The study's findings and limits: Several hundred expanded graft clones reportedly supplied alpha-beta T cells about two months after transplant.

As for this clonotype: The target antigen is unknown.

V shed 1 base and J shed 3 bases, with 9 bases lying between them. From germline, CDR1 is SEHNR and CDR2 FQNEAQ (reference sequence). The CDR3 is 14 amino acids. Molecular barcoding with unique molecular identifiers was used for the TCRbeta library. TCRdb passed the PCR reads through MiXCR, listing each CDR3 protein once. Found here are about a million distinct CDR3 sequences, about 29% of them singletons; the top ten hold roughly 30%. The genes are TRBV7-9 and TRBJ2-5; D gene unclear. This clonotype originated in a boy under three years old who had a stem cell transplant for SCID, so the T cells may come from the graft donor. The starting material was PBMCs, mostly from graft donor cells, obtained 360 days after TCRalphabeta/CD19-depleted stem cell transplant. As DNA, the CDR3 is TGTGCCAGCAGCTTAGACCCCCTTAAAGAGACCCAGTACTTC. Encoded protein: CASSLDPLKETQYF.